One and the same sample provided the 4 T cell receptor beta chains below, sequenced in a study of blood T cells in healthy people across ages. A second PCR, run for about 7 to 12 cycles, used a sample-barcoded 5' primer plus a J-beta primer mix. Using its own MiXCR run on the 5' RACE reads, TCRdb lists one record per CDR3 protein. The sample records some 1.5 million distinct CDR3 sequences, about 28% being singletons. Sequenced sample: blood. The receptors here all came from a woman in her 30s in good health.

The gene calls are TRBV20-1 and TRBJ1-5; D is undetermined. This CDR3 comprises 15 residues. Germline lookup yields CDR1 DFQATT and CDR2 SNEGSKA (reference sequence). With 0 bases removed from V and 2 bases from J, the gap between germline ends came to 11 bases. The CDR3 region has the DNA TGCAGTGCTAGAGATCCGGCATCTGGCAATCAGCCCCAGCATTTT. Protein product: CSARDPASGNQPQHF.

The chain joins TRBV27 to TRBJ2-7, with D perhaps being TRBD1 or TRBD2 (5 bases each). The J call may be incorrect, as the DNA end agrees better with TRBJ2-5. Germline V CDR1 and CDR2: MNHEY, SMNVEV (reference sequence). The CDR3 has 14 amino acids. The DNA of the CDR3 is TGTGCCACCAAAGTAAACAACGGGGCCACGACCCAGTACTTC. It encodes CATKVNNGATTQYF.

This clonotype was detected only a few times. The chain links TRBV29-1 to TRBJ2-5; D uncertain. Germline-derived CDR1 and CDR2 are SQVTM and ANQGSEA. The ends were cut back, 4 bases at V and 0 bases at J, with 9 bases in the middle. This CDR3 has 13 residues. Written as DNA, the CDR3 is TGCAGCGTTGGGCAAGAGTACCAAGAGACCCAGTACTTC. Its protein is CSVGQEYQETQYF. Complete variable domain (other parts from reference TRBV29-1 and TRBJ2-5): SAVISQKPSRDICQRGTSLTIQCQVDSQVTMMFWYRQQPGQSLTLIATANQGSEATYESGFVIDKFPISRPNLTFSTLTVSNMSPEDSSIYLCSVGQEYQETQYFGPGTRLLVL.

This clonotype was picked up a small number of times. The chain carries TRBV2 and TRBJ1-2; perhaps TRBD1 as D (6 bases). CDR1 is SNHLY and CDR2 is FYNNEI in the germline V gene. Trimming left V 7 bases short and J 8 bases short, with 23 bases between. The CDR3 totals 15 residues. In nucleotides, the CDR3 is TGTGCCAGCAATGCAGAGGATACGGGACATGGGGGCTACACCTTC. Amino acids: CASNAEDTGHGGYTF.